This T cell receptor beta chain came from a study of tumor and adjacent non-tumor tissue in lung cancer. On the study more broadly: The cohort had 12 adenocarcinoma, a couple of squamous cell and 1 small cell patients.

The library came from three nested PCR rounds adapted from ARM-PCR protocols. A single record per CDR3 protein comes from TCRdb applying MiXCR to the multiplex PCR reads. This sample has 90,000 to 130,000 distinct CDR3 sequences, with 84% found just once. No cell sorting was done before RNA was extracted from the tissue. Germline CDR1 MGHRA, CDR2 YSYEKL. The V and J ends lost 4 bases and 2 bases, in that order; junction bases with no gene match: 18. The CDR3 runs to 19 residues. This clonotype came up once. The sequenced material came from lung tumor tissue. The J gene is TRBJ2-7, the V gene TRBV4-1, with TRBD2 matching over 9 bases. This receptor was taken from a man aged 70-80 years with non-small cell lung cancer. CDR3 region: CASSPRGSGLAGVTYEQYF. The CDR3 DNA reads TGCGCCAGCAGCCCAAGGGGTTCAGGATTAGCGGGGGTGACCTACGAGCAGTACTTC.